This TCR beta chain derives from a study of beta chain features in type 1 diabetes. This CDR3 spans 14 amino acids. Trimming cost V 7 bases and J 1 base; bases outside gene matches: 9. Germline V gives CDR1 GTSNPN, CDR2 SVGIG (reference sequence). This clone was detected a few times. The entirety of the isolated RNA underwent reverse transcription, so expressed TCRB transcripts were sequenced. Assay used: immunoSEQ multiplex PCR; TCRdb lists only in-frame clones, some missing. Among hundreds of thousands of clones listed, over 11% were seen once. This TCR was recovered from a man aged 25 to 40 in good health. The chain links TRBV30 to TRBJ1-1; the match to TRBD1 covers 7 bases. Material: naive CD4+ T cells from blood. Here the CDR3 DNA reads TGTGCCTCCGGGACAGCCGAAAAGAACACTGAAGCTTTCTTT. Residues: CASGTAEKNTEAFF.